Each of the 24 T cell receptor beta chains below was sequenced from the same sample in a study of prognosis after radiotherapy for stage I lung cancer. CDR3 of TCR beta was amplified from genomic DNA via a two-round multiplex PCR. The authors ran first-round PCR with primers specific to each TRBV and TRBJ gene. One entry per CDR3 protein results from TCRdb running MiXCR on the multiplex PCR reads. The repertoire consists of some 35,000 distinct CDR3 sequences, with around 30% occurring once and the leading ten covering 25% to 30%. The sequenced sample was PBMCs, obtained before or after stereotactic body radiation therapy (not recorded which). These receptors came from a donor over 45 with non-small cell lung cancer.

The sample holds many counts of this clonotype. This chain uses TRBV5-5 with TRBJ1-5; D gene unclear. CDR1 and CDR2 from the germline V gene are SGHKS and YYEKEE (reference sequence). Between the trimmed V and J ends, which lost 0 bases and 0 bases, there was a span of 7 bases. The length of the CDR3 is 15 residues. For the CDR3, the DNA is TGTGCCAGCAGCTTGGATATGGGTAGCAATCAGCCCCAGCATTTT. As protein: CASSLDMGSNQPQHF.

Notes on this clonotype: A much larger clonotype is one base distant, so this may be a read error. J is TRBJ1-1 and V is TRBV5-4, with 7 positions matching TRBD1. The CDR3 is made up of 15 amino acids. The J segment lost 4 bases and the V segment lost 3 bases, leaving 9 bases of the junction unmatched. In germline, CDR1 is SGHNT, CDR2 YYREEE (reference sequence). The CDR3 loop is CASSSVTGRGTEAFF. DNA of the CDR3: TGTGCCAGCAGCTCTGTGACAGGGAGGGGCACTGAAGCTTTCTTT.

This clonotype appeared many times. The chain links TRBV25-1 to TRBJ2-1; 8 nucleotides line up with TRBD1. V shed 1 base and J 9 bases; nucleotides not matched to a gene: 35. Germline V gene lookup returns CDR1 MGHDK and CDR2 SYGVNS. The CDR3 length is 24 residues. For the CDR3, the DNA is TGTGCCAGCAGTGAATTGGGAGCTGGGGACAGGAAATCGGAGGGTCTAGAGGACGGGGGTGAGCAGTTCTTC. Protein sequence: CASSELGAGDRKSEGLEDGGEQFF. Full variable domain (rest looked up from reference TRBV25-1 and TRBJ2-1): EADIYQTPRYLVIGTGKKITLECSQTMGHDKMYWYQQDPGMELHLIHYSYGVNSTEKGDLSSESTVSRIRTEHFPLTLESARPSHTSQYLCASSELGAGDRKSEGLEDGGEQFFGPGTRLTVL.

This clonotype was seen once. A read error may account for a junction end that differs from germline. The rearrangement links TRBV7-3 to TRBJ2-2, with D perhaps TRBD1 or TRBD2 (5 bases each). There are 14 residues in the CDR3. Germline-derived CDR1 and CDR2 are SGHTA and FQGTGA. The CDR3 region is CASRRQSDTGDLFF. The CDR3 region has the DNA TGTGCCAGCAGGAGACAGTCCGACACTGGGGACCTGTTTTTT.

For this clonotype: A far larger clone is only one base removed, so a read error is likely. The chain employs TRBV6-4 and TRBJ2-7, with D possibly matching TRBD2 (5 bases). The CDR3 runs 16 residues. CDR1 MRHNA and CDR2 SNTAGT come from the germline V gene. This chain's CDR3 is CASSDLRGSVSYEHYF. The CDR3 DNA sequence: TGTGCCAGCAGTGACCTCCGGGGTTCCGTCTCCTACGAGCATTACTTC.

The rearrangement uses TRBV6-9 and TRBJ1-1, with D tentatively TRBD1 (5 bases). CDR1 is MNHGY, CDR2 SVAAGI, per germline. The CDR3 covers 14 residues. Trimming stripped 0 bases from V and 12 bases from J, with 17 bases between. The CDR3 here is CASSYSNGPGPSFF. CDR3 sequence (DNA): TGTGCCAGCAGTTATTCTAACGGACCGGGACCGTCTTTCTTT.

This clonotype was seen repeatedly, ten times or more. This chain connects TRBV11-2 to TRBJ1-1; D is unclear. Germline V lookup: CDR1 SGHAT, CDR2 FQNNGV. Trimming left V 7 bases short and J 0 bases short, with 12 bases between. This CDR3 is built from 14 residues. The CDR3 DNA is TGTGCCAGCACCAAAGGAGTAATGAACACTGAAGCTTTCTTT. Protein sequence: CASTKGVMNTEAFF.

About this clonotype: A far larger clone is just one base off, so this is likely a read error. The V call is TRBV6-4, the J call TRBJ1-5; D is unresolved. This CDR3 region has 15 residues. The V gene lost 5 bases and the J gene lost 0 bases, with 11 bases spanning the gap. Germline CDR1 MRHNA, CDR2 SNTAGT. CDR3 protein: CASSYVVNSNQPQHF. The CDR3 DNA reads as TGTGCCAGCAGTTACGTAGTAAATAGCAATCAGCCCCAGCATTTT.

At least ten counts were recorded for this clonotype. The chain joins TRBV12-3 or TRBV12-4 to TRBJ1-2; D unresolved. The CDR3 spans 13 residues. V lost 2 bases, J lost 2 bases, and 6 bases lay in between. Here the CDR3 DNA reads TGTGCCAGCAGTTTATTGGGAAACTATGGCTACACCTTC. Translating gives CASSLLGNYGYTF.

About this clonotype: This sequence is one base from a far larger clone and is likely a read error. The chain carries TRBV6-6 and TRBJ2-7; D perhaps matches TRBD1 (6 bases). The length of the CDR3 is 12 residues. CDR1 is MNHNY, CDR2 SVGAGI, per germline (reference sequence). DNA for the CDR3: TGTGCCAGCGGTTACTTGCAGGGGATGCAGTACTTC. This gives the protein CASGYLQGMQYF.

In its sample, this clonotype was seen many times. The chain uses TRBV5-1 and TRBJ1-2; 7 bases match TRBD1. V was clipped by 4 bases and J by 3 bases; unmatched bases: 6. CDR1 is SGHRS and CDR2 is YFSETQ in the germline V gene. CDR3 length equals 14 residues. The CDR3 here is CASSDGDRYYGYTF. CDR3 nucleotide sequence: TGCGCCAGCAGCGACGGGGACAGATACTATGGCTACACCTTC.

This clonotype was recorded at least ten times. V usage is TRBV12-3 or TRBV12-4 and J usage is TRBJ2-6; D not certain. V was cut by 3 bases and J by 0 bases, with 6 bases left in between. This CDR3 spans 15 amino acids. CDR3 DNA: TGTGCCAGCAGTTTGACAAGCTCTGGGGCCAACGTCCTGACTTTC. Amino acids: CASSLTSSGANVLTF.

The sample holds many counts of this clonotype. The CDR3 reads CASRLPGQGTMDAETQYF. CDR3 coding DNA: TGTGCCAGCAGACTTCCGGGACAGGGGACTATGGACGCGGAGACCCAGTACTTC. This rearrangement joins TRBV12-3 or TRBV12-4 to TRBJ2-5; 10 nucleotides line up with TRBD1. With V trimmed by 6 bases and J by 5 bases, 18 bases remained unmatched. The CDR3 has 18 residues.

V is TRBV30 and J is TRBJ1-1, with 7 positions matching TRBD1. Germline V lookup: CDR1 GTSNPN, CDR2 SVGIG (reference sequence). The CDR3 has 12 residues. The J segment lost 0 bases and the V segment lost 8 bases, leaving 3 bases of the junction unmatched. CDR3 nucleotides: TGTGCCCTGGGACAGATGAACACTGAAGCTTTCTTT. This sequence encodes CALGQMNTEAFF. Together with reference TRBV30 and TRBJ1-1, the CDR3 gives the full variable domain: SQTIHQWPATLVQPVGSPLSLECTVEGTSNPNLYWYRQAAGRGLQLLFYSVGIGQISSEVPQNLSASRPQDRQFILSSKKLLLSDSGFYLCALGQMNTEAFFGQGTRLTVV.

A remark on this clonotype: A far larger clone is one nucleotide away, so this likely arose from a read error. The chain carries TRBV6-8 and TRBJ1-1; 11 bases agree with TRBD1. This CDR3 comprises 18 residues. Germline V gene lookup returns CDR1 MNHGY and CDR2 SAAAGT. The CDR3 region has the DNA TGTGCCAGCAGTTACAACCCAGGACAGGGGGCGAAGAACACTGAAGCTTTATTT. This gives the protein CASSYNPGQGAKNTEALF.

This clonotype was detected ten times or more. This sequence joins TRBV4-3 and TRBJ1-2; no reliable D call. V lost 1 base to trimming and J lost 7 bases, with 19 bases between them. From germline, CDR1 is LGHNA and CDR2 YSLEER. The CDR3 runs to 16 residues. CDR3 sequence: CASSQVVGRDLSGYTF. The CDR3, as DNA: TGCGCCAGCAGCCAAGTTGTAGGGAGAGACCTATCTGGCTACACCTTC.

This clonotype appeared a single time. A far larger clone is just one base off, so this is likely a read error. The chain is built from TRBV6-1 and TRBJ1-3, with D possibly TRBD1 on 5 matching bases. The CDR3 is made up of 14 amino acids. Germline loops: CDR1 MNHNS, CDR2 SASEGT. CDR3 residues: CASSYRGSGNTVYF. CDR3 coding DNA: TGTGCCAGCAGTTACCGGGGCTCTGGAAACACCGTATATTTT.

This clonotype was seen ten or more times. The DNA for the CDR3 is TGTGCCAGCAGCTTATTCCAGCCCCATGAGCAGTTCTTC. Protein product: CASSLFQPHEQFF. J is TRBJ2-1 and V is TRBV11-2; D unclear. Germline V lookup: CDR1 SGHAT, CDR2 FQNNGV. V lost 2 bases to trimming and J lost 8 bases, with 10 bases between them. This CDR3 has 13 residues.

In this sample, this clonotype turned up many times. The chain carries TRBV24-1 and TRBJ2-2, with D possibly being TRBD1 (6 bases). The CDR3 contains 13 residues. V gave up 10 bases and J gave up 2 bases, with 10 bases separating them. Germline CDR1 reads KGHDR; CDR2 reads SFDVKD. CDR3 sequence (DNA): TGTGCCACTAGGGACACCAACACCGGGGAGCTGTTTTTT. Residues: CATRDTNTGELFF.

On this clonotype itself: A much larger clonotype is one base distant, so this may be a read error. J is TRBJ1-1 and V is TRBV5-5, with 7 bases that match TRBD1. This CDR3 is built from 15 residues. CDR1 is SGHKS, CDR2 YYEKEE, per germline (reference sequence). Written as DNA, the CDR3 is TGTGCCAACAGCTTGGTCGACAGGGAGAACACTGAAGCTTTCTTT. Encoded protein: CANSLVDRENTEAFF. The full variable domain, with the rest looked up from reference TRBV5-5 and TRBJ1-1, is DAGVTQSPTHLIKTRGQQVTLRCSPISGHKSVSWYQQVLGQGPQFIFQYYEKEERGRGNFPDRFSARQFPNYSSELNVNALLLGDSALYLCANSLVDRENTEAFFGQGTRLTVV.

The genes are TRBV28 and TRBJ1-1; D call uncertain. From germline, CDR1 is MDHEN and CDR2 SYDVKM. The CDR3 spans 11 residues. Trimming removed 5 bases from V and 5 bases from J, with 6 bases in between. The CDR3 bases are TGTGCCAGCAGTAAGAGGACTGAAGCTTTCTTT. It is translated as CASSKRTEAFF. Variable domain in full (rest from reference TRBV28 and TRBJ1-1): DVKVTQSSRYLVKRTGEKVFLECVQDMDHENMFWYRQDPGLGLRLIYFSYDVKMKEKGDIPEGYSVSREKKERFSLILESASTNQTSMYLCASSKRTEAFFGQGTRLTVV.

A remark on this clonotype: A much larger clone lies one base from this, so it may be a read error. The rearrangement links TRBV7-9 to TRBJ2-5; 8 nucleotides match TRBD1. V dropped 0 bases and J dropped 5; count of bases not matched to a gene: 5. CDR3 size: 15 residues. The V gene's germline CDR1 is SEHNR and CDR2 FQNEAQ (reference sequence). The CDR3 DNA reads TGTGCCAGCAGCTTAGCGGAGACAGGGGTTGAGACCCAGTACTTC. This sequence encodes CASSLAETGVETQYF.

This clonotype was recorded many times. The chain carries TRBV4-1 and TRBJ2-1; no clear D gene. The V and J ends lost 0 bases and 6 bases respectively, with 12 bases between them. Germline V gives CDR1 MGHRA, CDR2 YSYEKL. The CDR3 spans 15 residues. The CDR3 nucleotides read TGCGCCAGCAGCCAAGAGGGGTCACTCCCCAATGAGCAGTTCTTC. Its translation is CASSQEGSLPNEQFF.

This clonotype has ten or more counts. The chain recombines TRBV3-1 with TRBJ1-2; unclear D gene. Germline V lookup: CDR1 LGHDT, CDR2 YNNKEL (reference sequence). The germline V and J ends were trimmed by 4 bases and 6 bases, with 15 bases remaining between them. The length of the CDR3 is 14 residues. The CDR3 DNA sequence: TGTGCCAGCAGCCTGGGCCTCCAGCGTGATGGCTACACCTTC. It encodes CASSLGLQRDGYTF.